This T cell receptor (beta chain) comes out of a study of regulatory T cells in long-lasting Graves disease. Specified time point: newly diagnosed GD, antithyroid drugs for less than 3 months. The TCR library was made from RNA that had been extracted from PBMCs in TRIzol. This clonotype was picked up many times. CDR3-region Arm-PCR and iRepertoire HTBI primers produced the TCR beta libraries. TCRdb reprocessed the multiplex PCR reads with MiXCR, giving one entry per CDR3 protein. The data show 500,000 or so distinct CDR3 sequences, 15% to 20% seen once. In addition, the sample was reused for a study of T cells in Graves' hyperthyroidism and ophthalmopathy.

This specimen was peripheral blood mononuclear cells (PBMCs), taken at new diagnosis, from a patient treated with antithyroid drugs. This receptor was taken from a middle-aged woman with Graves disease.

The CDR3 DNA reads as TGTGCCAGCAGTGAAGGCTGGAGGGGACAGGCTAATCAGCCCCAGCATTTT. Amino acid sequence: CASSEGWRGQANQPQHF. The genes are TRBV6-1 and TRBJ1-5; TRBD1 agrees at 8 bases. J was trimmed by 4 bases and V by 1 base; bases with no gene match: 9. This CDR3 is built from 17 residues. Germline CDR1 MNHNS, CDR2 SASEGT.